The clone carrying this T cell receptor (beta chain) was picked up a small number of times. Its specificity is unknown. Ophthalmopathy patients had Clinical Activity Score at least 3, NOSPECS grade at least 4, duration under 3 months. This sample is drawn from a study of T cells in Graves' hyperthyroidism and ophthalmopathy. Study context: Prior to any treatment, at the point of initial diagnosis, peripheral blood was collected. Whole-study results and caveats: Blood also held most thyroid clonotypes expanded beyond 0.001.

V was pared by 8 bases and J by 7 bases, with 17 bases of the junction left unmatched. In germline, CDR1 is SNHLY, CDR2 FYNNEI. This CDR3 is 16 amino acids long. TCR beta CDR3 sequences were amplified from RNA transcripts. RT-PCR in the first round (using the HTBI primer set) targeted the TCR CDR3. TCRdb passed the multiplex PCR reads through MiXCR, listing each CDR3 protein once. The sample shows approximately 620,000 distinct CDR3 sequences, approximately 15% of them seen only once. The chain uses TRBV2 and TRBJ2-1, with 7 bases that match TRBD2. This TCR came from a woman aged 40 to 50 with Graves' ophthalmopathy. Sample: blood. CDR3: CASGGEQGYRGNEQFF. For the CDR3, the DNA is TGTGCCAGCGGGGGGGAGCAAGGGTACCGGGGAAATGAGCAGTTCTTC.